This passage covers 30 T cell receptor beta chains from one sample sequenced in a study of identical twins. In TCRdb, the 5' RACE reads were re-called with MiXCR into one record per CDR3 protein. The data show approximately 500,000 distinct CDR3 sequences, roughly 24% seen once. The sample was also linked to a second study, of T cells expressing NK-cell markers.

Sequenced sample: CD4+ T cells sorted from blood. These receptors were taken from a woman under 30 in good health.

The chain links TRBV5-5 to TRBJ2-7; D gene uncertain. The V gene's germline CDR1 is SGHKS and CDR2 YYEKEE (reference sequence). CDR3 length equals 13 residues. V was clipped by 2 bases and J by 3 bases, with 9 bases between them. Here the CDR3 reads CASSFDRFYEQYF. The DNA of the CDR3 is TGTGCCAGCAGCTTCGACCGGTTCTACGAGCAGTACTTC.

J is TRBJ1-1 and V is TRBV6-2 or TRBV6-3; possible D gene TRBD1, 5 bases. Between the trimmed V and J ends, which lost 5 bases and 1 base, there was a span of 14 bases. Germline-derived CDR1 and CDR2 are MNHEY and SVGEGT. The CDR3 is 15 amino acids. CDR3 nucleotide sequence: TGTGCCAGCAGTCAACAGGCGACTGAGAACACTGAAGCTTTCTTT. Residues: CASSQQATENTEAFF.

This clonotype was counted many times. The genes are TRBV10-3 and TRBJ1-5; a possible D gene is TRBD1 (5 bases). The V end lost 2 bases, the J end lost 9 bases, and 11 bases lay between the germline ends. CDR3 size: 13 residues. Germline CDR1 and CDR2: ENHRY and SYGVKD. CDR3 sequence (DNA): TGTGCCATCAGTGAGGGGACGGGACGGCCCCAGCATTTT. It codes for CAISEGTGRPQHF.

This clonotype was counted ten times or more. The junction departs from the called germline gene at one end, perhaps through a read error. V gene TRBV12-3 or TRBV12-4 combines with J gene TRBJ2-1, with TRBD2 matching 15 bases. The CDR3 extends over 15 amino acids. The CDR3 region has the DNA TGCGCCAGCAGCCTGGGACTAGCGGGAGGCAATGAGCAGTTCTTC. This gives the protein CASSLGLAGGNEQFF.

The chain joins TRBV6-1 to TRBJ1-6, with TRBD1 as a possible D gene (5 bases). The length of the CDR3 is 16 residues. Germline values: CDR1 MNHNS, CDR2 SASEGT. Trimming cost V 6 bases and J 0 bases, with 12 bases left between them. The CDR3 sequence is CASSRDHSSYNSPLHF. The DNA of the CDR3 is TGTGCCAGCAGCCGGGACCACAGCTCCTATAATTCACCCCTCCACTTT.

The chain is built from TRBV12-3 or TRBV12-4 and TRBJ2-7; the match to TRBD2 covers 8 bases. With 5 bases clipped from V and 2 bases from J, the junction kept 5 bases outside the gene matches. This CDR3 contains 14 residues. The CDR3 region is CASSPSGRTYEQYF. The CDR3 nucleotides read TGTGCCAGCAGTCCTAGCGGGCGGACCTACGAGCAGTACTTC.

The J gene is TRBJ2-1, the V gene TRBV11-3; D perhaps matches TRBD2 (5 bases). The CDR3 is 17 residues long. Trimming took 4 bases from V and 7 from J, leaving 23 bases between them. Per the germline V gene, CDR1 is SGHNT and CDR2 is YENEEA. Written as DNA, the CDR3 is TGTGCCAGCAGCTCTTCTTTAATCACGGAGGCCGAAAATGAGCAGTTCTTC. Translation: CASSSSLITEAENEQFF.

This clonotype was counted between two and nine times. The chain is built from TRBV7-9 and TRBJ1-1; D may be TRBD1 (5 bases). The CDR3 totals 15 residues. V lost 6 bases, J lost 0 bases, and 14 bases lay in between. CDR1 is SEHNR and CDR2 is FQNEAQ in the germline V gene (reference sequence). CDR3 region: CASRSPGQLNTEAFF. CDR3 nucleotide sequence: TGTGCCAGCAGATCCCCAGGACAACTGAACACTGAAGCTTTCTTT.

The chain uses TRBV7-2 and TRBJ2-7; possibly TRBD2 for D (6 bases). The CDR3 is made up of 12 amino acids. Looked up from germline, CDR1 is SGHTA and CDR2 is FQGNSA. V gave up 5 bases and J gave up 7 bases, with 12 bases separating them. The CDR3 DNA is TGTGCCAGCAGCCCAAAAGGGAGGGAGCAGTACTTC. This gives the protein CASSPKGREQYF.

This clonotype came up a few times. V is TRBV29-1 and J is TRBJ2-7; no clear D gene. Per the germline V gene, CDR1 is SQVTM and CDR2 is ANQGSEA. The CDR3 has 15 residues. Trimming pared 6 bases from V and 0 bases from J, leaving 18 bases between. The CDR3 loop reads CSVQTDGWYSYEQYF. The CDR3 DNA reads TGCAGCGTACAAACGGACGGGTGGTACTCCTACGAGCAGTACTTC.

The sample holds a few counts of this clonotype. The V and J genes are TRBV7-2 and TRBJ2-7; 12 bases match TRBD2. From germline, CDR1 is SGHTA and CDR2 FQGNSA. The CDR3 runs to 15 residues. V shed 2 bases, J shed 4 bases, and the junction held 3 bases outside the gene matches. The CDR3 nucleotides are TGTGCCAGCAGCTTACTAGCGGGAGGGCCGTACGAGCAGTACTTC. It encodes CASSLLAGGPYEQYF.

This clonotype was seen a single time. J is TRBJ1-4 and V is TRBV30; possible D gene TRBD1, 6 bases. Germline V gene lookup returns CDR1 GTSNPN and CDR2 SVGIG (reference sequence). With 0 bases removed from V and 13 bases from J, the gap between germline ends came to 18 bases. This CDR3 is built from 14 residues. CDR3 bases: TGTGCCTGGAGTGTAGGTGGGGGGGCCGGAGGACTGTTTTTT. It codes for CAWSVGGGAGGLFF. Full variable domain (rest looked up from reference TRBV30 and TRBJ1-4): SQTIHQWPATLVQPVGSPLSLECTVEGTSNPNLYWYRQAAGRGLQLLFYSVGIGQISSEVPQNLSASRPQDRQFILSSKKLLLSDSGFYLCAWSVGGGAGGLFFGSGTQLSVL.

Only a few counts were recorded for this clonotype. The chain employs TRBV29-1 and TRBJ2-2; D gene unclear. The CDR3 contains 11 residues. With 7 bases removed from V and 2 bases from J, the gap between germline ends came to 5 bases. Germline CDR1 is SQVTM and CDR2 is ANQGSEA. The CDR3 sequence: CSGYNTGELFF. The CDR3 DNA is TGCAGCGGATATAACACCGGGGAGCTGTTTTTT.

Concerning this clonotype: No conserved phenylalanine or tryptophan ends this CDR3, so it is likely a read error. V and J are TRBV12-3 or TRBV12-4 and TRBJ1-6, with D perhaps matching TRBD1 (5 bases). Trimming removed 5 bases from V and 7 bases from J, with 12 bases in between. The CDR3 sequence is 14 residues long. The CDR3 sequence: CASSLRDLNSPLHI. The CDR3, as DNA: TGTGCCAGCAGTCTCCGGGACCTCAATTCACCCCTCCACATT.

This clonotype has just a few counts. This chain connects TRBV11-1 to TRBJ2-1; D gene unclear. The CDR3 sequence is 19 residues long. CDR1 and CDR2 (germline): SGHAT, FQDESV (reference sequence). The V end was cut by 4 bases, the J end by 3 bases, with 25 bases between. The CDR3 DNA sequence: TGTGCCAGCAGCTCAACCTTAGGGCGCCGGACGAAAAACTACAATGAGCAGTTCTTC. It translates to CASSSTLGRRTKNYNEQFF.

The rearrangement uses TRBV21-1 and TRBJ2-1; the table assigns TRBD1, which was not confirmed against the DNA. TRBV21-1 counts as a pseudogene. This CDR3 is built from 14 residues. CDR3 bases: TGTGCCCCCTTTGGGGACAGGGAGGGCCGTGGGCAGTTCTTC. It is translated as CAPFGDREGRGQFF.

The sample holds one count of this clonotype. This sequence joins TRBV20-1 and TRBJ2-1; D remains ambiguous. Germline V CDR1 and CDR2: DFQATT, SNEGSKA (reference sequence). The CDR3 has 11 amino acids. V lost 3 bases and J 10 bases, leaving 10 bases between the germline ends. The CDR3 DNA is TGCAGTGCTAGTCGTAGAGCCGAGCAGTTCTTC. This encodes CSASRRAEQFF.

The chain combines TRBV20-1 with TRBJ2-3, with 8 bases identical to TRBD2. V lost 3 bases, J lost 4 bases, and 6 bases stayed unmatched. In germline, CDR1 is DFQATT, CDR2 SNEGSKA (reference sequence). CDR3 length equals 14 residues. The CDR3 DNA reads TGCAGTGCTAGCCGGGGGGGCCGTGCAGATACGCAGTATTTT. Its protein is CSASRGGRADTQYF.

This clonotype appeared a few times. The chain carries TRBV20-1 and TRBJ2-5, with 9 bases fitting TRBD2. Per the germline V gene, CDR1 is DFQATT and CDR2 is SNEGSKA (reference sequence). The CDR3 contains 14 residues. V gave up 3 bases and J gave up 9 bases; unmatched junction bases: 11. CDR3 coding DNA: TGCAGTGCTAGCCCGACTAGCGGTGAAAGGGCCCAGTACTTC. Protein product: CSASPTSGERAQYF.

This chain joins TRBV5-1 and TRBJ1-1, with no clear D. The germline V gene encodes CDR1 SGHRS and CDR2 YFSETQ. V lost 3 bases, J lost 0 bases, and 12 bases lay in between. This CDR3 is 15 amino acids long. The CDR3 sequence: CASSSLQNMNTEAFF. Written as DNA, the CDR3 is TGCGCCAGCAGCTCGTTACAGAACATGAACACTGAAGCTTTCTTT.

This clonotype has a handful of counts. The V and J genes are TRBV12-3 or TRBV12-4 and TRBJ1-3, with 7 bases matching TRBD1. The V gene end was trimmed by 7 bases and the J gene end by 6 bases; junction bases not matched to a gene: 6. The CDR3 is 13 amino acids. The CDR3 DNA follows: TGTGCCAGCAACCACGACAGGGAAAACACCATATATTTT. This sequence encodes CASNHDRENTIYF.

This chain connects TRBV20-1 to TRBJ1-1; 11 bases are a match to TRBD1. CDR3 length: 15 amino acids. Germline V gene lookup returns CDR1 DFQATT and CDR2 SNEGSKA (reference sequence). V was pared by 6 bases and J by 4 bases, with 10 bases of the junction left unmatched. CDR3 region: CSATGTGGLGTEAFF. CDR3 in DNA: TGCAGTGCCACCGGGACAGGGGGTCTTGGCACTGAAGCTTTCTTT.

V and J are TRBV5-1 and TRBJ2-3; TRBD2 agrees at 8 bases. Germline assignment: CDR1 SGHRS and CDR2 YFSETQ. This CDR3 is 15 amino acids long. The V and J ends lost 4 bases and 3 bases, in that order; junction bases with no gene match: 7. The CDR3 sequence: CASSLSGTRTDTQYF. The DNA of the CDR3 is TGCGCCAGCAGCCTATCCGGGACTAGGACAGATACGCAGTATTTT.

The chain recombines TRBV4-1 with TRBJ1-2, with D uncertain. The V gene's germline CDR1 is MGHRA and CDR2 YSYEKL. The CDR3 spans 14 residues. Between the trimmed V and J ends, which lost 3 bases and 2 bases, there was a span of 10 bases. The CDR3 sequence: CASSHGDRNYGYTF. CDR3 nucleotides: TGCGCCAGCAGCCACGGGGATAGAAACTATGGCTACACCTTC.

The J gene is TRBJ1-1, the V gene TRBV3-1; unclear D gene. V was trimmed by 1 base and J by 2 bases, leaving 8 bases between them. CDR3 length equals 14 residues. CDR1 is LGHDT, CDR2 YNNKEL, per germline (reference sequence). The CDR3 region has the DNA TGTGCCAGCAGCCAAGCTCACAGTAACACTGAAGCTTTCTTT. It is translated as CASSQAHSNTEAFF.

This clonotype has only a few counts. The chain uses TRBV12-3 or TRBV12-4 and TRBJ2-5, with 7 bases that match TRBD2. J lost 9 bases, V lost 3 bases, and 7 bases had no gene match. This CDR3 is built from 13 residues. The CDR3, as DNA: TGTGCCAGCAGTTTTGGCATCGGGGGGTCCCAGTACTTC. Translated: CASSFGIGGSQYF.

J is TRBJ2-3 and V is TRBV5-1; 7 nucleotides match TRBD2. Germline V gene sequence: CDR1 SGHRS, CDR2 YFSETQ. After removal of 4 bases from V and 13 bases from J, the junction contained 18 bases not matched to a gene. The CDR3 covers 15 residues. The CDR3 DNA is TGCGCCAGCAGCACCTGGGGGGACTACGATATACGGGAGTATTTT. Translating it yields CASSTWGDYDIREYF. Based on the CDR3 plus reference TRBV5-1 and TRBJ2-3, the full variable domain is KAGVTQTPRYLIKTRGQQVTLSCSPISGHRSVSWYQQTPGQGLQFLFEYFSETQRNKGNFPGRFSGRQFSNSRSEMNVSTLELGDSALYLCASSTWGDYDIREYFGPGTRLTVL.

This clonotype was counted a few times. V usage is TRBV19 and J usage is TRBJ1-5; TRBD1 might be the D (5 bases). V gave up 2 bases and J gave up 2 bases, with 13 bases separating them. Germline V lookup: CDR1 LNHDA, CDR2 SQIVND (reference sequence). This CDR3 spans 16 amino acids. The CDR3 sequence is CASSIRHGGGNQPQHF. The CDR3, as DNA: TGTGCCAGTAGTATACGCCATGGAGGGGGCAATCAGCCCCAGCATTTT.

This clonotype was detected a few times. This rearrangement joins TRBV12-3 or TRBV12-4 to TRBJ1-6; possible D gene TRBD1, 5 bases. This CDR3 spans 14 amino acids. The V end lost 8 bases, the J end lost 11 bases, and 19 bases lay between the germline ends. The CDR3 DNA follows: TGTGCCAGCTCATCCGGGGCCCAGCGGGCACCCCTCCACTTT. Translation gives CASSSGAQRAPLHF.

In its sample, this clonotype was seen a few times. V is TRBV9 and J is TRBJ1-2; D is possibly TRBD1 (6 bases). Germline CDR1 and CDR2: SGDLS and YYNGEE. There are 14 residues in the CDR3. Trimming took 3 bases from V and 6 from J, leaving 15 bases between them. The CDR3 DNA reads TGTGCCAGCAGCGCCCCAGGGGCAGGGAATGGCTACACCTTC. Encoded protein: CASSAPGAGNGYTF. Full variable domain (rest looked up from reference TRBV9 and TRBJ1-2): DSGVTQTPKHLITATGQRVTLRCSPRSGDLSVYWYQQSLDQGLQFLIQYYNGEERAKGNILERFSAQQFPDLHSELNLSSLELGDSALYFCASSAPGAGNGYTFGSGTRLTVV.